The rows below give T cell receptor beta chains drawn from one sample of a study of graft-versus-host responses after intestinal transplantation. Sequencing was performed with immunoSEQ multiplex PCR; in TCRdb, only in-frame clones are kept and a portion is missing. In the table there are just under 55,000 clones, roughly 89% of which are singletons. The sample in question was PBMCs, obtained roughly 660 days after intestinal transplant. These receptors came from a human patient who received an intestinal transplant, so some T cells may come from the graft donor. Both conserved end residues are part of each CDR3. Each record gives: clone size, D gene, V gene, J gene, CDR3 protein, CDR3 DNA. The D gene is left open where the match is weak. A row's size may be missing; if present it is once, few, many or a size class.

once,-,TRBV9,TRBJ2-7,CASSVAGTSAYEQYF,TGTGCCAGCAGCGTAGCCGGGACATCAGCCTACGAGCAGTACTTC
-,TRBD2,TRBV6-5,TRBJ2-7,CASRKTSSSSYEQYF,TGTGCCAGCAGGAAGACTAGCTCTAGCTCCTACGAGCAGTACTTC
-,-,TRBV9,TRBJ2-1,CASSVDTFDEQFF,TGTGCCAGCAGCGTAGACACCTTTGATGAGCAGTTCTTC
-,-,TRBV28,TRBJ2-2,CASTSRTGTGELFF,TGTGCCAGCACCAGCCGTACGGGGACCGGGGAGCTGTTTTTT
-,TRBD1,TRBV6-1,TRBJ2-7,CASSVYTTGGSYEQYF,TGTGCCAGCAGTGTGTACACGACAGGGGGCTCCTACGAGCAGTACTTC
-,TRBD2,TRBV6-4,TRBJ2-3,CASSASGGADTQYF,TGTGCCAGCAGTGCTAGCGGGGGGGCAGATACGCAGTATTTT
-,TRBD2,TRBV4-1,TRBJ2-1,CASSQGRRTSSYNEQFF,TGCGCCAGCAGCCAAGGAAGGAGGACTAGCTCCTACAATGAGCAGTTCTTC
-,TRBD1,TRBV6-5,TRBJ2-5,CAPTGDAETQYF,TGTGCCCCGACAGGGGATGCGGAGACCCAGTACTTC
-,-,TRBV27,TRBJ1-2,CASRPMALAYGYTF,TGTGCCAGCAGACCTATGGCCCTAGCGTATGGCTACACCTTC
-,TRBD1,TRBV5-1,TRBJ2-2,CASSLGGSGELFF,TGCGCCAGCAGCTTAGGGGGCTCCGGGGAGCTGTTTTTT
-,-,TRBV4-1,TRBJ1-5,CASSLAQFNQPQHF,TGCGCCAGCAGCCTAGCACAGTTCAATCAGCCCCAGCATTTT
-,TRBD1,TRBV5-1,TRBJ1-4,CASSLGTGFNEKLFF,TGCGCCAGCAGCTTGGGGACAGGTTTTAATGAAAAACTGTTTTTT
-,-,TRBV18,TRBJ2-4,CASSPPSDIQYF,TGTGCCAGCTCACCACCTTCTGACATTCAGTACTTC
-,-,TRBV7-2,TRBJ2-4,CASSTPWRGILGIQYF,TGTGCCAGCAGCACCCCATGGCGGGGCATACTGGGCATTCAGTACTTC
-,-,TRBV19,TRBJ2-5,CASSRGLQETQYF,TGTGCCAGTAGTAGGGGACTGCAAGAGACCCAGTACTTC
-,-,TRBV5-6,TRBJ2-2,CASSWGKTTGELFF,TGTGCCAGCAGCTGGGGTAAGACCACCGGGGAGCTGTTTTTT
-,-,TRBV4-1,TRBJ2-3,CASSPYPDTQYF,TGCGCCAGCAGCCCTTACCCAGATACGCAGTATTTT
-,-,TRBV13,TRBJ2-1,CASGRDQAPPEQFF,TGTGCCAGCGGGCGGGACCAAGCACCCCCTGAGCAGTTCTTC
-,-,TRBV9,TRBJ1-1,CASSVDLRGTEAFF,TGTGCCAGCAGCGTCGACCTGAGGGGAACTGAAGCTTTCTTT
once,-,TRBV2,TRBJ1-1,CASSGGVSAMGTEAFF,TGTGCCAGCAGTGGGGGGGTCTCGGCGATGGGCACTGAAGCTTTCTTT
-,-,TRBV27,TRBJ2-5,CASSLEGGSETQYF,TGTGCCAGCAGTTTAGAAGGAGGGTCGGAGACCCAGTACTTC
-,-,TRBV11-2,TRBJ2-7,CASSLAGAYEQYF,TGTGCCAGCAGCTTAGCGGGGGCCTACGAGCAGTACTTC
-,TRBD1,TRBV7-9,TRBJ1-2,CASSFPGTGNGYTF,TGTGCCAGCAGCTTTCCCGGGACAGGAAACGGCTACACCTTC
few,TRBD1,TRBV10-3,TRBJ1-2,CAISDRGTGRGYTF,TGTGCCATCAGTGACCGAGGGACAGGTCGGGGCTACACCTTC
-,-,TRBV25-1,TRBJ2-7,CASSAQGGQYF,TGTGCCAGCAGTGCTCAAGGGGGGCAGTACTTC
-,TRBD2,TRBV2,TRBJ2-7,CASRAREVGPYEQYF,TGTGCCAGCAGGGCCCGGGAGGTGGGCCCCTACGAGCAGTACTTC
once,-,TRBV2,TRBJ2-7,CASSAGSRGAYEQYF,TGTGCCAGCAGTGCGGGTTCTCGCGGGGCCTACGAGCAGTACTTC
-,-,TRBV5-6,TRBJ1-1,CASSLGPSANTEAFF,TGTGCCAGCAGCTTGGGCCCCAGCGCGAACACTGAAGCTTTCTTT
-,-,TRBV19,TRBJ2-5,CASNREKGETQYF,TGTGCCAGTAACAGGGAAAAGGGAGAGACCCAGTACTTC
-,-,TRBV7-9,TRBJ1-2,CASSLGDAGPLYGYTF,TGTGCCAGCAGCCTGGGGGATGCTGGACCGTTATATGGCTACACCTTC
-,TRBD1,TRBV4-1,TRBJ1-1,CASSQATYLQGGAFF,TGCGCCAGCAGCCAAGCTACATACCTTCAGGGGGGAGCTTTCTTT
-,-,TRBV7-9,TRBJ2-5,CASSLAMTVQETQYF,TGTGCCAGCAGCTTAGCCATGACAGTACAAGAGACCCAGTACTTC
-,-,TRBV6-1,TRBJ1-2,CASSSTGPYGYTF,TGTGCCAGCAGTTCGACAGGTCCCTATGGCTACACCTTC
-,-,TRBV6-1,TRBJ2-6,CASSEFGANVLTF,TGTGCCAGTAGCGAGTTTGGGGCCAACGTCCTGACTTTC
-,-,TRBV11-1,TRBJ2-1,CASSLSPGSYNEQFF,TGTGCCAGCAGCTTATCTCCGGGGTCCTACAATGAGCAGTTCTTC
-,-,TRBV2,TRBJ1-6,CASNPMGTANSPLHF,TGTGCCAGCAACCCGATGGGGACGGCTAATTCACCCCTCCACTTT
-,-,TRBV4-1,TRBJ1-1,CASSRLPGTNEAFF,TGCGCCAGCAGCCGACTGCCCGGGACGAATGAAGCTTTCTTT
-,-,TRBV6-5,TRBJ2-3,CASFPMSRKDTQYF,TGTGCCAGCTTCCCTATGAGTCGGAAAGATACGCAGTATTTT
-,-,TRBV19,TRBJ1-5,CASSWGGSYNQPQHF,TGTGCCAGTAGTTGGGGGGGATCCTACAATCAGCCCCAGCATTTT
once,-,TRBV10-3,TRBJ2-1,CAINAGPRSNEQFF,TGTGCCATCAATGCGGGGCCCCGGTCCAATGAGCAGTTCTTC
-,-,TRBV7-9,TRBJ2-1,CASSRGSLQQFF,TGTGCCAGCAGCCGGGGAAGCCTCCAGCAGTTCTTC
-,-,TRBV6-1,TRBJ2-3,CASSPSGTTDTQYF,TGTGCCAGCAGCCCTAGTGGGACCACAGATACGCAGTATTTT
-,-,TRBV4-1,TRBJ2-7,CASSQRRQGEEQYF,TGCGCCAGCAGCCAAAGGAGGCAGGGAGAAGAGCAGTACTTC
-,-,TRBV5-5,TRBJ2-7,CASSPPQPGGYEQYF,TGTGCCAGCAGCCCCCCGCAGCCCGGAGGCTACGAGCAGTACTTC
-,-,TRBV5-6,TRBJ2-7,CASSLGTTSSAYEQYF,TGTGCCAGCAGCTTGGGAACCACTTCCTCCGCCTACGAGCAGTACTTC
-,TRBD1,TRBV11-1,TRBJ1-1,CASSLDTGVTEAFF,TGTGCCAGCAGCTTAGATACAGGGGTGACTGAAGCTTTCTTT
-,-,TRBV10-1,TRBJ2-2,CASSESVEAGELFF,TGCGCCAGCAGTGAGTCGGTCGAGGCCGGGGAGCTGTTTTTT
-,-,TRBV6-4,TRBJ2-5,CASSRWITGDAQYF,TGTGCCAGCAGCCGGTGGATAACTGGGGACGCCCAGTACTTC